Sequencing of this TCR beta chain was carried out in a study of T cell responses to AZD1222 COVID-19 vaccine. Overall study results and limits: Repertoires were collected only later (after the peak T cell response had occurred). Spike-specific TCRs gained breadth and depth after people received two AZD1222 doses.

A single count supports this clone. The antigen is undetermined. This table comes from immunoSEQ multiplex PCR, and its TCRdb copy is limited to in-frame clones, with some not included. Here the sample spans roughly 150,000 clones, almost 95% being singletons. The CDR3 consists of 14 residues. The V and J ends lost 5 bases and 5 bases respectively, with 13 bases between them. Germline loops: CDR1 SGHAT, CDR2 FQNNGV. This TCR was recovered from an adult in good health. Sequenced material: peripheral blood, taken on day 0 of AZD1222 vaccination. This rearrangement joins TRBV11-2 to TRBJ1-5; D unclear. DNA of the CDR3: TGTGCCAGCAGCCAGGCCCCCGGAGATCAGCCCCAGCATTTT. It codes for CASSQAPGDQPQHF.